One and the same sample provided the 28 T cell receptor beta chains below, sequenced in a study of blood T cells in healthy people across ages (dated by TCRdb to the mid-2010s). The library relied on 5' RACE. The instrument given in TCRdb is Illumina HiSeq 2500. The second PCR ran for about 6 to 12 cycles and used a J-beta primer mix along with a sample-barcoded 5' primer. Starting from the raw public reads, TCRdb applied fastp trimming at Q25, assembled clones with MiXCR and retained in-frame beta chains. Under each unique CDR3 protein, matching rows form one entry showing the most common genes and DNA. Across this sample there are about a million distinct CDR3 sequences, with approximately 50% seen only once. The ten most abundant clones make up over 20% of the sample. Sequenced input: blood. The receptors were sampled from a woman aged 55 to 70 in good health.

This sequence joins TRBV6-5 and TRBJ2-1; 10 bases are shared with TRBD2. The CDR3 is 14 residues long. Looked up from germline, CDR1 is MNHEY and CDR2 is SVGAGI. The J segment lost 9 bases and the V segment lost 8 bases, leaving 10 bases of the junction unmatched. CDR3 protein: CASRRTSGMAEQFF. DNA for the CDR3: TGTGCCAGCCGTCGTACTAGCGGGATGGCTGAGCAGTTCTTC.

This clonotype was found a few times. This chain uses TRBV10-3 with TRBJ1-2; D may be TRBD1 (6 bases). CDR3 length: 13 amino acids. V lost 6 bases, J lost 3 bases, and 11 bases lay in between. The germline V gene encodes CDR1 ENHRY and CDR2 SYGVKD. The CDR3 region has the DNA TGTGCCATCAGGAGACAGGCAGACTATGGCTACACCTTC. Encoded protein: CAIRRQADYGYTF.

The gene calls are TRBV28 and TRBJ2-1; maybe TRBD2 (6 bases). The V end lost 2 bases, the J end lost 8 bases, and 16 bases lay between the germline ends. This CDR3 is 15 amino acids long. Germline values: CDR1 MDHEN, CDR2 SYDVKM. The CDR3 reads CASSLARTGEDEQFF. In DNA form, the CDR3 reads TGTGCCAGCAGTTTAGCCCGGACGGGGGAGGATGAGCAGTTCTTC.

In this sample, this clonotype turned up many times. V gene TRBV2 combines with J gene TRBJ2-1; 12 bases map to TRBD2. After removal of 6 bases from V and 4 bases from J, the junction contained 4 bases not matched to a gene. CDR1 and CDR2 from the germline V gene are SNHLY and FYNNEI. The CDR3 covers 15 residues. DNA of the CDR3: TGTGCCAGCAGCCTACTAGCGGGAGGATACAATGAGCAGTTCTTC. Its protein is CASSLLAGGYNEQFF.

In this sample, this clonotype turned up a few times. The V gene is TRBV10-3, the J gene TRBJ2-5; D tentatively reads TRBD1 or TRBD2 (5 bases each). Germline V lookup: CDR1 ENHRY, CDR2 SYGVKD. The germline V and J ends were trimmed by 4 bases and 4 bases, with 10 bases remaining between them. The CDR3 is 13 amino acids. The CDR3: CAISGGTPETQYF. DNA for the CDR3: TGTGCCATCAGTGGAGGGACCCCAGAGACCCAGTACTTC.

The chain links TRBV20-1 to TRBJ2-1, with 9 bases matching TRBD2. V lost 0 bases, J lost 9 bases, and 9 bases stayed unmatched. Germline-derived CDR1 and CDR2 are DFQATT and SNEGSKA (reference sequence). The CDR3 is 15 residues long. This chain's CDR3 is CSARDGGTSYCEQFF. The CDR3 region has the DNA TGCAGTGCTAGAGATGGGGGGACTAGCTACTGTGAGCAGTTCTTC.

The J gene is TRBJ2-7, the V gene TRBV5-1; D is possibly TRBD2 (7 bases). Trimming shortened V by 4 bases and J by 2 bases, and 19 bases separated the two germline ends. This CDR3 is built from 16 residues. Germline CDR1 SGHRS, CDR2 YFSETQ. CDR3 bases: TGCGCCAGCAGCGCGGATGGGGGCGGGAGTACCTACGAGCAGTACTTC. This encodes CASSADGGGSTYEQYF.

V is TRBV7-2 and J is TRBJ2-2, with TRBD2 matching 11 bases. CDR1 and CDR2 (germline): SGHTA, FQGNSA. V trimming: 4 bases; J trimming: 2 bases; junction bases outside the gene matches: 9. The CDR3 has 18 residues. CDR3 loop: CASSSLWTSGPNTGELFF. Written as DNA, the CDR3 is TGTGCCAGCAGCTCACTATGGACTAGCGGGCCAAACACCGGGGAGCTGTTTTTT.

V is TRBV12-3 or TRBV12-4 and J is TRBJ2-7; 8 nucleotides agree with TRBD1. The length of the CDR3 is 15 residues. The trim removed 5 bases at V and 1 base at J, leaving 7 bases unmatched. CDR3 DNA: TGTGCCAGCAGTCCACCCGACAGGGGATCCTACGAGCAGTACTTC. Translated: CASSPPDRGSYEQYF.

Of note for this clonotype: One end of the junction is discordant with germline, which a read error may explain. The J gene is TRBJ2-7, the V gene TRBV4-1; possible D gene TRBD2, 6 bases. CDR3 size: 14 residues. From germline, CDR1 is MGHRA and CDR2 YSYEKL. This CDR3 is CANSQGRLDYEQYF. The CDR3 nucleotides are TGCGCCAACAGCCAAGGCCGACTAGACTACGAGCAGTACTTC.

The rearrangement links TRBV27 to TRBJ2-3; TRBD2 is a possible D gene (6 bases). In germline, CDR1 is MNHEY, CDR2 SMNVEV (reference sequence). Trimming removed 3 bases at V and 9 bases at J, with 16 bases between. The CDR3 contains 14 residues. CDR3 residues: CASSLSDGAGTQYF. The CDR3 nucleotides are TGTGCCAGCAGTTTGTCGGACGGTGCGGGGACGCAGTATTTT.

This clonotype was counted between two and nine times. The rearrangement uses TRBV20-1 and TRBJ2-5; D uncertain. Germline assignment: CDR1 DFQATT and CDR2 SNEGSKA (reference sequence). The V end was cut by 3 bases, the J end by 1 base, with 9 bases between. The CDR3 loop spans 13 amino acids. CDR3 nucleotides: TGCAGTGCTAGTGTCAGCCTCCAAGAGACCCAGTACTTC. It translates to CSASVSLQETQYF.

Here the CDR3 reads CASSDVGQGTDEQYF. The CDR3 nucleotides read TGTGCCAGCAGTGATGTGGGACAGGGTACTGACGAGCAGTACTTC. The V gene is TRBV2, the J gene TRBJ2-5, with TRBD1 identical over 9 bases. The DNA end lines up better with TRBJ2-7; the J call may be wrong. CDR1 is SNHLY and CDR2 is FYNNEI in the germline V gene. The CDR3 has 15 amino acids.

This clonotype was seen only a few times. The chain employs TRBV3-1 and TRBJ2-7; D ambiguous. Trimming removed 0 bases at V and 5 bases at J, with 14 bases between. CDR1 is LGHDT, CDR2 YNNKEL, per germline (reference sequence). The CDR3 covers 15 residues. CDR3 sequence: CASSQERSAGHEQYF. Written as DNA, the CDR3 is TGTGCCAGCAGCCAAGAGAGATCCGCAGGCCACGAGCAGTACTTC.

CDR3 loop: CASSQDRGGQPQHF. CDR3 DNA sequence: TGCGCCAGCAGCCAAGACAGGGGGGGTCAGCCCCAGCATTTT. The V call is TRBV4-1, the J call TRBJ1-5, with 7 bases matching TRBD1. This CDR3 has 14 residues. The germline gives CDR1 MGHRA, CDR2 YSYEKL. With V trimmed by 0 bases and J by 6 bases, 2 bases remained unmatched.

This chain uses TRBV4-1 with TRBJ2-5; 9 bases agree with TRBD2. This CDR3 contains 16 residues. V lost 1 base, J lost 8 bases, and 11 bases stayed unmatched. Germline V gene lookup returns CDR1 MGHRA and CDR2 YSYEKL. The CDR3 is CASSQGDSGSWGTQYF. The CDR3 bases are TGCGCCAGCAGCCAAGGGGATAGCGGGAGCTGGGGAACCCAGTACTTC.

This clonotype was counted only a few times. The chain recombines TRBV7-9 with TRBJ1-2, with TRBD1 matching 7 bases. In germline, CDR1 is SEHNR, CDR2 FQNEAQ (reference sequence). This CDR3 contains 14 residues. V trimming: 4 bases; J trimming: 6 bases; junction bases outside the gene matches: 8. The CDR3 protein is CASSSTGNGDGYTF. The CDR3 DNA reads TGTGCCAGCAGCTCGACAGGGAATGGAGATGGCTACACCTTC.

This clonotype was picked up many times. The chain couples TRBV29-1 to TRBJ2-3, with a possible D match to TRBD2 (5 bases). The germline CDR1 and CDR2 sequences are SQVTM and ANQGSEA. Trimming took off 6 bases at V and 0 bases at J, with 13 bases between the two ends. This CDR3 is 14 amino acids long. The CDR3 reads CSVKIASSTDTQYF. Here the CDR3 DNA reads TGCAGCGTAAAGATAGCGTCTAGCACAGATACGCAGTATTTT.

This clonotype was recorded a few times. This rearrangement joins TRBV12-3 or TRBV12-4 to TRBJ2-1; 13 nucleotides match TRBD2. This CDR3 is built from 19 residues. Losses at the gene ends were 3 bases for V and 5 bases for J; bases not matched to a gene: 13. The CDR3 sequence: CASSFVPRTSGSNHNEQFF. The CDR3 bases are TGTGCCAGCAGTTTTGTCCCCCGGACTAGCGGGAGTAACCACAATGAGCAGTTCTTC.

This clonotype appeared a single time. The V call is TRBV20-1, the J call TRBJ2-5, with 11 bases aligning to TRBD2. The J call may be incorrect, as the DNA end agrees better with TRBJ2-7. CDR1 and CDR2 from the germline V gene are DFQATT and SNEGSKA (reference sequence). The CDR3 is 16 residues long. CDR3 sequence: CSASGDGTSGYYEQYF. CDR3 in DNA: TGCAGTGCTAGTGGGGACGGGACTAGCGGATACTACGAGCAGTACTTC.

V and J are TRBV6-6 and TRBJ2-5, with TRBD2 matching 10 bases. There are 15 residues in the CDR3. Trimming at V came to 2 bases and at J to 1 base, leaving 1 base not matched to a gene. The germline V gene encodes CDR1 MNHNY and CDR2 SVGAGI (reference sequence). CDR3 coding DNA: TGTGCCAGCAGTTACACTAGCGGGATCCAAGAGACCCAGTACTTC. Translation: CASSYTSGIQETQYF.

This clonotype was seen a few times. The chain carries TRBV6-2 or TRBV6-3 and TRBJ2-3; possible D gene TRBD1, 5 bases. The CDR3 runs to 14 residues. In germline, CDR1 is MNHEY, CDR2 SVGEGT. V lost 5 bases and J 0 bases, leaving 9 bases between the germline ends. Here the CDR3 reads CASSKQASTDTQYF. In DNA, the CDR3 is TGTGCCAGCAGTAAACAGGCGAGCACAGATACGCAGTATTTT.

For this clonotype: A much more abundant neighbour one base away suggests this may be a read error. This chain joins TRBV27 and TRBJ2-4, with a weak D call TRBD1 (6 bases). Germline V lookup: CDR1 MNHEY, CDR2 SMNVEV (reference sequence). This CDR3 is built from 13 residues. CDR3 nucleotides: TGTGCCGGCAGTTACAGGGAAGGGGACATTCAGTACTTC. Its protein is CAGSYREGDIQYF.

The chain uses TRBV13 and TRBJ2-2; 12 bases line up with TRBD1. This CDR3 region has 17 residues. CDR1 is PRHDT and CDR2 is FYEKMQ in the germline V gene (reference sequence). V was clipped by 2 bases and J by 0 bases; unmatched bases: 1. CDR3 coding DNA: TGTGCCAGCAGCTTAAGGGACAGGGGGCCGAACACCGGGGAGCTGTTTTTT. Protein: CASSLRDRGPNTGELFF.

The gene calls are TRBV2 and TRBJ2-1, with 12 positions matching TRBD2. This CDR3 is built from 15 residues. Unmatched junction bases numbered 9, after V lost 6 bases and J lost 9 bases. The germline gives CDR1 SNHLY, CDR2 FYNNEI. CDR3 protein: CASSPSGRALSEQFF. DNA for the CDR3: TGTGCCAGCAGCCCTAGCGGGAGGGCCTTGTCTGAGCAGTTCTTC.

V and J are TRBV4-2 and TRBJ2-1, with TRBD2 matching 15 bases. This CDR3 comprises 18 residues. The germline gives CDR1 LGHNA, CDR2 YNFKEQ. After removal of 2 bases from V and 6 bases from J, the junction contained 8 bases not matched to a gene. The CDR3 region is CASSQRGLAGGMGNEQFF. The CDR3 DNA follows: TGTGCCAGCAGCCAACGGGGACTAGCGGGAGGTATGGGCAATGAGCAGTTCTTC.

In DNA, the CDR3 is TGTGCCAGCAGTTACCTCGCGGGAGGGTATGAGCAGTTCTTC. Its translation is CASSYLAGGYEQFF. V and J are TRBV6-5 and TRBJ2-1; 9 bases align to TRBD2. The junction had 4 bases not matched to a gene; V was cut back by 2 bases and J by 8 bases. Germline CDR1 is MNHEY and CDR2 is SVGAGI. The CDR3 runs to 14 residues.

The rearrangement links TRBV9 to TRBJ2-5; D not certain. The CDR3 covers 15 residues. The germline V gene encodes CDR1 SGDLS and CDR2 YYNGEE. With 3 bases removed from V and 2 bases from J, the gap between germline ends came to 14 bases. The CDR3 nucleotides read TGTGCCAGCAGCGCGGGTGTAGCAGCTCAAGAGACCCAGTACTTC. It yields the protein CASSAGVAAQETQYF.